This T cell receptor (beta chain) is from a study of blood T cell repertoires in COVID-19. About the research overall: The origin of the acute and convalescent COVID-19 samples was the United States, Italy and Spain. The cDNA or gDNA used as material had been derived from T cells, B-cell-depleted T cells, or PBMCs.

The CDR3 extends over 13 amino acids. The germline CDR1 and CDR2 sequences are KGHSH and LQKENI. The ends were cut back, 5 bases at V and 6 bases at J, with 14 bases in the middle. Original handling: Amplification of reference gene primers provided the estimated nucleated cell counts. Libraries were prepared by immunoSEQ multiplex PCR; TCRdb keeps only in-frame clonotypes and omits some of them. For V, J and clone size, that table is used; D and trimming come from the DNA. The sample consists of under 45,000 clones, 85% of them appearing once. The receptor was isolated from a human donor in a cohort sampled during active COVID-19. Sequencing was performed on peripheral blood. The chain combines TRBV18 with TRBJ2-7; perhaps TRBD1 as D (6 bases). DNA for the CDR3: TGTGCCAGCTCAGCCCTACAGGGATTCGAGCAGTACTTC. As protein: CASSALQGFEQYF.